This T cell receptor (beta chain) was identified in a study of T cells in Graves' hyperthyroidism and ophthalmopathy (dated by TCRdb to between 2018 and 2021). Concerning the study at large: To identify TCR V-J signatures that set the groups apart, the researchers used a discovery cohort of about a hundred patients, made up of roughly 40 with Graves' ophthalmopathy and some 56 with stable Graves' hyperthyroidism. The 95 to 100 discovery patients were divided at random into training and test sets in a 7:3 ratio. Whether ophthalmopathy could be predicted prospectively was tested in an independent validation cohort made up of roughly 19 hyperthyroidism patients plus 17 patients who later progressed to ophthalmopathy. After blood sampling, hyperthyroidism patients were treated with methimazole at a starting dose of 30 mg daily, and ophthalmopathy patients were treated with high-dose intravenous methylprednisolone. The paper reports TCR Vbeta CDR3 sequencing of about 140 peripheral blood samples: over 40 ophthalmopathy, around 80 hyperthyroidism and 17 progressor patients. Thyroid tissue and blood T-cell repertoires from about six Graves' hyperthyroidism patients were also compared in the study. Broad study findings and their caveats: Most expanded thyroid clonotypes (frequency above 0.001) were also detected in blood, suggesting blood repertoires may reflect thyroid immune responses. A 13 V-J signature model separated ophthalmopathy from stable hyperthyroidism, with roughly 88% sensitivity and 81.08% specificity in cross-validation and 80%/75% in testing. In validation, progression to ophthalmopathy was predicted by the model with nearly 71% sensitivity and roughly 76% specificity, a median of around 6.5 months before onset. Sample size was not statistically predetermined, and investigators were not blinded to group allocation.

Concerning this clonotype itself: The antigen it recognizes is unknown. No base quality information exists; no much larger clone differs at one position.

Graves' hyperthyroidism was defined as stable when no progression to ophthalmopathy occurred over 18 months of follow-up. Hyperthyroidism patients were newly diagnosed, with disease duration under 2 months, and aged 18 to 65 years. Patients with uncontrolled infections, other autoimmune diseases, pregnancy or lactation were excluded. Diagnoses were based on clinical symptoms, serum thyroxine and TRAb, thyroid ultrasound and orbital computed tomography. Total RNA was extracted with Trizol reagent, and quality was checked on an Agilent 2100 Bioanalyzer. TCR beta CDR3 regions were amplified from RNA transcripts. The TCR CDR3 was subjected to a first round of RT-PCR using the HTBI primer set and the Qiagen OneStep RT-PCR kit. Libraries were constructed in a second round of multiplex PCR, after which size selection and purification were performed. Libraries were sequenced paired-end with 100 bp reads on an Illumina HiSeq2000. The original methods were these. SOAPnuke was used to process the raw data, throwing out any read that contained adapters or uncalled bases, had a mean Phred below 15, or lacked an exact constant-primer or identifier match. High-quality paired reads were merged using COPE v1.2.5, and each unique nucleotide sequence was defined as a clonotype. MiTCR v1.1 was used to align the clonotypes against IMGT TRBV, TRBD and TRBJ reference segments. The analysis included only V-J combinations with a frequency above 0.0001, which together covered around 99% of the repertoires. The TCS score was defined as F50 (clonal expansion) divided by E x V (chaos), with BLOSUM62-based TCRdist calculated between CDR3 peptides within each V-J. Welch's t-statistics and random forest reduced fewer than 600 V-J features to fewer than 15, which were used in a naive Bayes classifier (R e1071). Thyroid-blood repertoire similarity was quantified with the Morisita-Horn index. Using fastp at Q25 and MiXCR, TCRdb reprocessed the public reads and kept productive beta chains. A single entry per CDR3 protein holds the most common genes and DNA from its merged rows. TCRdb assigned the V and J calls; the authors' analysis was not used. Within this sample are 450,000 to 700,000 distinct CDR3 sequences, with approximately 44% of them counted one time only. The ten largest clones capture about 7.8% of the sample.

The CDR3, from cysteine to phenylalanine, totals 18 residues. Only the CDR3 region is kept as DNA, spanning 54 bases read in frame from base 1. Via the germline V gene, CDR1 is MNHEY and CDR2 SVGAGI. Ends trimmed: V by 6 bases, J by 1 base; bases unmatched to a gene: 16. Rearrangement joined TRBV6-5 to TRBJ1-1; TRBD1 lines up with 8 middle nucleotides. The TCR sequence derives from a woman in her late teens or twenties with Graves' hyperthyroidism. Sequenced: peripheral blood or thyroid tissue (not recorded which). The DNA sequence follows: TGTGCCAGCAGCTTAACGGGACAGGTATCATTTGGGAACACTGAAGCTTTCTTT. Translated, it reads CASSLTGQVSFGNTEAFF.